A selection of T cell receptor beta chains follows, all from one sample in a study of blood T cells in healthy people across ages. TCRdb redid the calling of the 5' RACE reads with MiXCR, one entry per CDR3 protein. Seen here are about 640,000 distinct CDR3 sequences, roughly 58% observed once, and the top ten hold about two fifths. The sequenced material came from blood. These TCRs come from a man between 60 and 75 years old in good health. Each CDR3 is given with its conserved first and last residue. The order of the fields is D gene, clone size, J gene, V gene, CDR3 DNA, CDR3 protein. A D gene is named only where the DNA matches it firmly. Clone size is shown for a subset of rows, as once, few, many or a class of expanded clone.

TRBD2 . TRBJ2-7 TRBV27 TGTGCCAGCAGTTTGGGACTAGCCGACAATGAGCAGTACTTC CASSLGLADNEQYF
. . TRBJ1-4 TRBV18 TGTGCCAGCTCAACCCCCGGCTCGAGGGAAAAACTGTTTTTT CASSTPGSREKLFF
. . TRBJ1-5 TRBV3-1 TGTGCCAGCAGCCCGGGGGGGCAGCCCCAGCATTTT CASSPGGQPQHF
. once TRBJ2-4 TRBV3-1 TGTGCCAGCAGCCAAGCGTCAGCCAAAAACATTCAGTACTTC CASSQASAKNIQYF
. few TRBJ2-1 TRBV5-1 TGCGCCAGCAGCTTGGCCAGTTGGTTTAGTGAGCAGTTCTTC CASSLASWFSEQFF
. few TRBJ2-6 TRBV7-2 TGTGCCAGCAGCTTAGTAGGGCCTGGGGCCAACGTCCTGACTTTC CASSLVGPGANVLTF
. . TRBJ2-5 TRBV21-1 TGTGCCAGCAGCAGGAACGGAGCAGGCGAGTGGGCAGAGACCCAGTACTTC CASSRNGAGEWAETQYF
. . TRBJ1-1 TRBV11-2 TGTGCCAGCAGCCAACGGGCGGGCGCGGAAGCTTTCTTT CASSQRAGAEAFF
TRBD1 . TRBJ2-5 TRBV4-1 TGCGCCAGCAGCCCTAGACAGGGAAGTCGGCAAGAGACCCAGTACTTC CASSPRQGSRQETQYF
. . TRBJ1-6 TRBV20-1 TGCAGTGCTCCCCGCCCGGGGACGTGGCTTAATTCACCCCTCCACTTT CSAPRPGTWLNSPLHF
TRBD1 once TRBJ1-1 TRBV5-1 TGCGCCAGCAGCCCGGAAACTCGACAGGGCGGATCGGCTTTCTTT CASSPETRQGGSAFF
TRBD1 . TRBJ2-7 TRBV5-1 TGCGCCAGCAGAAAGACAGGGGTGAGGTCCTACGAGCAGTACTTC CASRKTGVRSYEQYF
. few TRBJ1-2 TRBV28 TGTGCCAGCAGTCGACCAGGCTTAGCTAACTATGGCTACACCTTC CASSRPGLANYGYTF
. . TRBJ2-5 TRBV2 TGTGCCACCGGGGTCCTAGGGGAGACCCAGTACTTC CATGVLGETQYF
TRBD1 . TRBJ1-2 TRBV12-5 TGTGCTAGTGGTTTGGACACCGGGACAGGGCTCATCGGCACATATGGCTACACCTTC CASGLDTGTGLIGTYGYTF
. . TRBJ2-7 TRBV19 TGTGCCAGTAGTACGGGGACCGGGGTTTTCTCCTACGAGCAGTACTTC CASSTGTGVFSYEQYF
TRBD2 . TRBJ2-3 TRBV4-1 TGCGCCAGCAGTAAACTAGCGGGGGGACCCACAGATACGCAGTATTTT CASSKLAGGPTDTQYF
. few TRBJ1-5 TRBV6-2/TRBV6-3 TGTGCCAGCACCACAGGGAATAGCAATCAGCCCCAGCATTTT CASTTGNSNQPQHF
TRBD1 few TRBJ2-7 TRBV20-1 TGCAGTGCTAACGCAGGGGGCGCCTACGAGCAGTACTTC CSANAGGAYEQYF
. . TRBJ2-1 TRBV3-1 TGTGCCAGCAGCCAAGTTCCTGGCTCCTACAATGAGCAGTTCTTC CASSQVPGSYNEQFF
. . TRBJ1-2 TRBV9 TGTGCCAGCAGCGTAGATCGGCAGGATGATGGCTACACCTTC CASSVDRQDDGYTF
TRBD2 . TRBJ2-2 TRBV5-4 TGTGCCAGCAGCTTGGGACTAGCGGGGGCGGACACCGGGGAGCTGTTTTTT CASSLGLAGADTGELFF
. . TRBJ2-4 TRBV5-1 TGCGCCAGCAGCTTGGTGGGTATCGAAAACATTCAGTACTTC CASSLVGIENIQYF
. . TRBJ2-3 TRBV20-1 TGTAGTGCTCTGACAGTTGCTACGCAGTATTTT CSALTVATQYF
. many TRBJ2-5 TRBV5-1 TGTGCCAGCAGCTTAGGTGCAGGCGAAGAGACCCAGTACTTC CASSLGAGEETQYF
. few TRBJ1-5 TRBV6-4 TGTGCCAGCAGTGACGGGATCGGCGGCAATCAGCCCCAGCATTTT CASSDGIGGNQPQHF
. . TRBJ2-7 TRBV11-2 TGTGCCAGCAGCCCTCGGGACAAATTCTACGAGCAGTACTTC CASSPRDKFYEQYF
. few TRBJ2-6 TRBV29-1 TGCAGCGTTTCGCGAGACTCTGGGGCCAACGTCCTGACTTTC CSVSRDSGANVLTF
. . TRBJ2-1 TRBV10-3 TGTGCCATCAGTGAGAGGACCCCTGAGGGTTCCTACAATGAGCAGTTCTTC CAISERTPEGSYNEQFF
TRBD2 many TRBJ2-4 TRBV15 TGTGCCACCCGGGGGGAGGGAAACATTCAGTACTTC CATRGEGNIQYF
. . TRBJ2-5 TRBV15 TGTGCCACCAGCCCCCGGAATATCCAAGAGACCCAGTACTTC CATSPRNIQETQYF
. . TRBJ1-5 TRBV4-1 TGCGCCAGCAGCCAAGGCGACGGGGGTGGTCAGCCCCAGCATTTT CASSQGDGGGQPQHF
TRBD1 . TRBJ2-5 TRBV27 TGTGCCAGCAGTCCACGTCCCGGGACAGGGTTTCGGGAGACCCAGTACTTC CASSPRPGTGFRETQYF
. many TRBJ1-2 TRBV29-1 TGCAGCGTTGAAGATCAGCCAGGATTCCTTTATGGCTACACCTTC CSVEDQPGFLYGYTF
. . TRBJ2-2 TRBV12-3/TRBV12-4 TGTGCCAGCAGTTTAAGGGGGGCCAGGACCGGGGAGCTGTTTTTT CASSLRGARTGELFF
. few TRBJ2-4 TRBV5-1 TGCGCCAGCAGCCTTACCCCTATCGGTACGGAAAACATTCAGTACTTC CASSLTPIGTENIQYF
. once TRBJ1-3 TRBV20-1 TGCAGTGCTAGGGCACCGGGAAACACCATATATTTT CSARAPGNTIYF
. few TRBJ1-1 TRBV7-2 TGTGCCAGCAGCCACGGACGAGGGGGAAACACTGAAGCTTTCTTT CASSHGRGGNTEAFF
TRBD1 . TRBJ2-1 TRBV6-1 TGTGCCAGCAGGACAGGGGTTCACTCCAATGAGCAGTTCTTC CASRTGVHSNEQFF
TRBD1 few TRBJ1-2 TRBV4-2 TGTGCCAGCAGCCAGAGAGGACAGGGGGATGGAGGCTACACCTTC CASSQRGQGDGGYTF
. . TRBJ2-7 TRBV19 TGTGCCAGTAGTATCGTGCCTGGGCAGGTAGGCTACGAGCAGTACTTC CASSIVPGQVGYEQYF
. . TRBJ1-6 TRBV3-1 TGTGCCGGCAGCCAAAAGGGTGGAACGACCTATAATTCACCCCTCCACTTT CAGSQKGGTTYNSPLHF
. few TRBJ1-4 TRBV6-2/TRBV6-3 TGTGCCAGCAGTACCACAGGCGCTTGGACTAATGAAAAACTGTTTTTT CASSTTGAWTNEKLFF
. many TRBJ1-5 TRBV3-1 TGTGCCAGCAGCCAAGCCTCATTAGGTCAGCCCCAGCATTTT CASSQASLGQPQHF
TRBD1 once TRBJ2-3 TRBV5-1 TGCGCCAACAGCCAAGGACAGGGTCGCACAGATACGCAGTATTTT CANSQGQGRTDTQYF
. few TRBJ2-5 TRBV12-3/TRBV12-4 TGTGCCAGCCGACCGGGACGCCGGGTGACCCAGTACTTC CASRPGRRVTQYF
. . TRBJ2-7 TRBV10-1 TGCGCCAGCAGTACCGCCGGGGGTGCCTACGAGCAGTACTTC CASSTAGGAYEQYF
TRBD1 medium-sized TRBJ2-5 TRBV18 TGTGCCAGCAGCCCACAGACAGGGCAAGAGACCCAGTACTTC CASSPQTGQETQYF
TRBD1 . TRBJ2-5 TRBV6-6 TGTGCCAGCATACCCGGGACAGCTCAAGAGACCCAGTACTTC CASIPGTAQETQYF